This entry describes one T cell receptor (beta chain). This entry belongs to a study of PD-1 blockade in mismatch repair-deficient tumors. The CDR3 runs 17 residues. The table came from immunoSEQ multiplex PCR; TCRdb's copy has only in-frame clones and leaves some out. The data show over 60,000 clones, about nine tenths seen once. The V and J genes are TRBV21-1 and TRBJ2-1; no check of the table's D call, TRBD2, against the DNA was made. TRBV21-1 is recorded as a pseudogene. The receptor comes from an adult with mismatch repair-deficient cancer. The input for sequencing was peripheral blood, taken 52 weeks after starting pembrolizumab. CDR3 in DNA: TGTGCCAGCAGCAAATCCGGCGGACTACCAACCTACAATGAGCAGTTCTTC. Protein product: CASSKSGGLPTYNEQFF.